These 28 T cell receptor beta chains were sequenced from one sample in a study of blood T cell repertoires in COVID-19. Libraries were prepared by immunoSEQ multiplex PCR; TCRdb keeps only in-frame clonotypes and omits some of them. The sample contains some 250,000 clones, approximately 83% of which appear only once. The sample consisted of peripheral blood. Receptors originate from a woman aged 25 to 39 who had recovered from COVID-19.

The chain is built from TRBV6-6 and TRBJ1-2; D might be TRBD1 (5 bases). CDR1 and CDR2 (germline): MNHNY, SVGAGI (reference sequence). The CDR3 spans 16 residues. V was pared by 5 bases and J by 5 bases, with 21 bases between. The DNA of the CDR3 is TGTGCCAGCAGTCTCTCCAGGGCAGGCAAACTTTATGGCTACACCTTC. Protein sequence: CASSLSRAGKLYGYTF.

J is TRBJ2-7 and V is TRBV5-6; TRBD1 matches at 7 bases. Germline CDR1 reads SGHDT; CDR2 reads YYEEEE. Trimming cost V 4 bases and J 5 bases; bases outside gene matches: 6. The CDR3 has 13 residues. DNA for the CDR3: TGTGCCAGCAGCATCGTTCAGGGGGACGAGCAGTACTTC. It codes for CASSIVQGDEQYF.

This rearrangement joins TRBV6-5 to TRBJ2-3; D is uncertain. The germline V gene has CDR1 MNHEY and CDR2 SVGAGI. Trimming shortened V by 6 bases and J by 6 bases, and 7 bases separated the two germline ends. The CDR3 covers 11 residues. CDR3 region: CASSRGDTQYF. Written as DNA, the CDR3 is TGTGCCAGCAGCCGCGGTGATACGCAGTATTTT.

The chain combines TRBV19 with TRBJ1-5, with a possible D match to TRBD1 (6 bases). Germline V gene data show CDR1 as LNHDA and CDR2 as SQIVND (reference sequence). V was clipped by 7 bases and J by 6 bases, with 19 bases between them. The CDR3 spans 15 residues. The CDR3 here is CASTLMGGAGQPQHF. The DNA of the CDR3 is TGTGCCAGTACCCTAATGGGGGGGGCTGGTCAGCCCCAGCATTTT.

The chain combines TRBV11-2 with TRBJ2-1; possibly TRBD2 for D (5 bases). From germline, CDR1 is SGHAT and CDR2 FQNNGV. V gave up 10 bases and J gave up 1 base, with 11 bases separating them. This CDR3 has 13 amino acids. The chain's CDR3 is CATSGESYNEQFF. DNA of the CDR3: TGTGCCACGTCCGGGGAGTCCTACAATGAGCAGTTCTTC.

The chain carries TRBV20-1 and TRBJ2-5; a possible D gene is TRBD1 (5 bases). This CDR3 spans 11 amino acids. The V end was cut by 4 bases, the J end by 3 bases, with 6 bases between. Germline CDR1 reads DFQATT; CDR2 reads SNEGSKA (reference sequence). The CDR3 coding sequence is TGCAGTGCTACCAGGGAAGAGACCCAGTACTTC. This codes for CSATREETQYF.

The chain has TRBV9 and TRBJ2-3; 10 bases align to TRBD2. Germline CDR1 and CDR2: SGDLS and YYNGEE. V was pared by 1 base and J by 2 bases, with 1 base of the junction left unmatched. The length of the CDR3 is 15 residues. The CDR3 loop is CASSVSGGATDTQYF. Written as DNA, the CDR3 is TGTGCCAGCAGCGTAAGCGGGGGGGCCACAGATACGCAGTATTTT.

This sequence joins TRBV19 and TRBJ2-7, with 7 bases that match TRBD1. V gave up 3 bases and J gave up 2 bases; unmatched junction bases: 4. Germline CDR1 reads LNHDA; CDR2 reads SQIVND (reference sequence). CDR3 length: 14 amino acids. CDR3 in amino acids: CASSIGQDAYEQYF. CDR3 nucleotide sequence: TGTGCCAGTAGTATTGGACAGGACGCCTACGAGCAGTACTTC.

The chain recombines TRBV4-2 with TRBJ2-1; D is possibly TRBD2 (5 bases). This CDR3 spans 18 amino acids. Germline assignment: CDR1 LGHNA and CDR2 YNFKEQ. V lost 0 bases and J 0 bases, leaving 15 bases between the germline ends. The CDR3 is CASSQEEGGIRSYNEQFF. CDR3 nucleotide sequence: TGTGCCAGCAGCCAAGAAGAAGGAGGAATTCGCTCCTACAATGAGCAGTTCTTC.

This chain connects TRBV5-1 to TRBJ2-1, with TRBD1 matching over 8 bases. J gave up 8 bases and V 2 bases, and 6 bases lay outside the gene matches. The CDR3 totals 14 residues. Germline V CDR1 and CDR2: SGHRS, YFSETQ. The CDR3 coding sequence is TGCGCCAGCAGCTTATCCGGACAGGGTCATGAGCAGTTCTTC. Residues: CASSLSGQGHEQFF.

J is TRBJ2-1 and V is TRBV7-2; 8 nucleotides line up with TRBD2. The CDR3 spans 17 residues. In germline, CDR1 is SGHTA, CDR2 FQGNSA. V was pared by 1 base and J by 2 bases, with 7 bases of the junction left unmatched. The CDR3 reads CASSLEGGGPPYNEQFF. In DNA, the CDR3 is TGTGCCAGCAGCTTAGAGGGCGGGGGGCCCCCCTACAATGAGCAGTTCTTC.

This clone was seen a few times. The rearrangement uses TRBV5-4 and TRBJ1-2; no definite D call. Per germline, CDR1 SGHNT and CDR2 YYREEE (reference sequence). Trimming pared 4 bases from V and 7 bases from J, leaving 14 bases between. This CDR3 contains 13 residues. Written as DNA, the CDR3 is TGTGCCAGCAGCCGGGTGCGTGGCTTTGGCTACACCTTC. Protein product: CASSRVRGFGYTF.

The chain has TRBV5-1 and TRBJ1-1; D may be TRBD1 (5 bases). Germline CDR1 reads SGHRS; CDR2 reads YFSETQ. The CDR3 spans 14 residues. Trimming shortened V by 4 bases and J by 3 bases, and 13 bases separated the two germline ends. The CDR3 sequence is CASSEFGHHTEAFF. CDR3 in DNA: TGCGCCAGCAGCGAGTTTGGACACCACACTGAAGCTTTCTTT.

In this sample, this clone turned up once. V is TRBV3-1 (or the pseudogene TRBV3-2) and J is TRBJ1-2; D unresolved. Germline V gene lookup returns CDR1 LGHDT and CDR2 YNNKEL (reference sequence). Deletions cut 3 bases from V and 0 bases from J, with 5 bases between. The CDR3 consists of 13 residues. The CDR3 protein is CASSQGANYGYTF. CDR3 nucleotides: TGTGCCAGCAGCCAGGGAGCTAACTATGGCTACACCTTC.

The chain employs TRBV5-6 and TRBJ1-2; 8 bases line up with TRBD1. This CDR3 is 14 amino acids long. Germline CDR1 is SGHDT and CDR2 is YYEEEE. Germline trimming cut 2 bases from V and 2 bases from J; bases unmatched to any gene: 2. The CDR3 loop reads CASSFQGANYGYTF. In DNA, the CDR3 is TGTGCCAGCAGCTTTCAGGGGGCCAACTATGGCTACACCTTC. The full variable domain, in which reference TRBV5-6 and TRBJ1-2 provide the parts outside the CDR3, is DAGVTQSPTHLIKTRGQQVTLRCSPKSGHDTVSWYQQALGQGPQFIFQYYEEEERQRGNFPDRFSGHQFPNYSSELNVNALLLGDSALYLCASSFQGANYGYTFGSGTRLTVV.

V is TRBV13 and J is TRBJ2-7, with TRBD1 matching over 9 bases. Germline lookup yields CDR1 PRHDT and CDR2 FYEKMQ (reference sequence). The ends lost 5 bases at V and 3 bases at J; junction bases unmatched: 11. The CDR3 consists of 16 residues. For the CDR3, the DNA is TGTGCCAGCAGCAAACGCCGGACAGGGGTATACTACGAGCAGTACTTC. It is translated as CASSKRRTGVYYEQYF. The variable domain in full, completed from reference TRBV13 and TRBJ2-7, reads AAGVIQSPRHLIKEKRETATLKCYPIPRHDTVYWYQQGPGQDPQFLISFYEKMQSDKGSIPDRFSAQQFSDYHSELNMSSLELGDSALYFCASSKRRTGVYYEQYFGPGTRLTVT.

This chain links TRBV5-1 with TRBJ2-2; maybe TRBD1 (6 bases). The germline V gene encodes CDR1 SGHRS and CDR2 YFSETQ. The CDR3 sequence is 15 residues long. Trimming pared 0 bases from V and 7 bases from J, leaving 13 bases between. CDR3 region: CASSLDRAAVGELFF. CDR3 in DNA: TGCGCCAGCAGCTTGGACAGGGCGGCGGTCGGGGAGCTGTTTTTT.

The genes are TRBV7-6 and TRBJ1-4; possible D gene TRBD1, 5 bases. The germline V gene encodes CDR1 SGHVS and CDR2 FNYEAQ. The V end was cut by 0 bases, the J end by 6 bases, with 11 bases between. The CDR3 totals 15 residues. The CDR3 DNA follows: TGTGCCAGCAGCTTAGCCTCAGGGTCCCATGAAAAACTGTTTTTT. This gives the protein CASSLASGSHEKLFF.

This rearrangement joins TRBV5-1 to TRBJ1-1; no definite D call. The germline V gene encodes CDR1 SGHRS and CDR2 YFSETQ. This CDR3 is built from 13 residues. The V end lost 2 bases, the J end lost 3 bases, and 8 bases lay between the germline ends. CDR3 sequence: CASSLVGDTEAFF. The CDR3 DNA follows: TGCGCCAGCAGCTTAGTCGGGGACACTGAAGCTTTCTTT.

The chain joins TRBV6-2 or TRBV6-3 to TRBJ2-6; D ambiguous. V was shortened by 2 bases and J by 2 bases, with 10 bases between the two germline ends. This CDR3 is built from 16 residues. Germline loops: CDR1 MNHEY, CDR2 SVGEGT. CDR3 bases: TGTGCCAGCAGTTACCATCAAAGCACTGGGGCCAACGTCCTGACTTTC. Its protein is CASSYHQSTGANVLTF.

The chain carries TRBV6-5 and TRBJ1-4, with no clear D. The CDR3 runs 15 residues. Per the germline V gene, CDR1 is MNHEY and CDR2 is SVGAGI. With 4 bases removed from V and 1 base from J, the gap between germline ends came to 10 bases. CDR3 protein: CASSFSGRTNEKLFF. As DNA, the CDR3 is TGTGCCAGCAGTTTCAGCGGGAGAACTAATGAAAAACTGTTTTTT.

This chain joins TRBV5-1 and TRBJ2-3, with 13 nucleotides matching TRBD2. Trimming cost V 4 bases and J 9 bases; bases outside gene matches: 8. Germline values: CDR1 SGHRS, CDR2 YFSETQ. CDR3 length: 15 residues. Written as DNA, the CDR3 is TGCGCCAGCAGCACCGCCGGGACTAGCGGGGCGACGCAGTATTTT. This gives the protein CASSTAGTSGATQYF.

The sample holds one count of this clone. The J gene is TRBJ1-5, the V gene TRBV20-1; D is perhaps TRBD1 (6 bases). Between the trimmed V and J ends, which lost 3 bases and 0 bases, there was a span of 18 bases. This CDR3 is 17 amino acids long. CDR1 is DFQATT and CDR2 is SNEGSKA in the germline V gene (reference sequence). CDR3 sequence reads: CSASLPTTGTSNQPQHF. CDR3 sequence (DNA): TGCAGTGCTAGTTTGCCAACCACAGGGACTAGCAATCAGCCCCAGCATTTT.

V and J are TRBV7-9 and TRBJ2-1; perhaps TRBD1 as D (5 bases). Between the trimmed V and J ends, which lost 8 bases and 7 bases, there was a span of 9 bases. The CDR3 totals 11 residues. Germline assignment: CDR1 SEHNR and CDR2 FQNEAQ (reference sequence). The CDR3 coding sequence is TGTGCCAGCGGGTGGACAAATGAGCAGTTCTTC. Translating gives CASGWTNEQFF.

This chain uses TRBV19 with TRBJ1-3; no firm D call. Germline CDR1 LNHDA, CDR2 SQIVND (reference sequence). Trimming took 3 bases from V and 0 from J, leaving 9 bases between them. The CDR3 is 15 amino acids. CDR3 coding DNA: TGTGCCAGTAGTATGAGGCGGGGCTCTGGAAACACCATATATTTT. It translates to CASSMRRGSGNTIYF.

The chain is built from TRBV2 and TRBJ2-7, with D tentatively TRBD1 (6 bases). V lost 8 bases to trimming and J lost 1 base, with 15 bases between them. Germline CDR1 SNHLY, CDR2 FYNNEI. The CDR3 loop spans 14 amino acids. The CDR3 is CASSRDTGSYEQYF. The CDR3 DNA reads as TGTGCCAGCTCGAGGGACACCGGATCCTACGAGCAGTACTTC.

V gene TRBV20-1 combines with J gene TRBJ2-7; D possibly corresponds to TRBD2 (6 bases). V lost 3 bases and J 3 bases, leaving 21 bases between the germline ends. Germline V CDR1 and CDR2: DFQATT, SNEGSKA (reference sequence). The CDR3 sequence is 16 residues long. The DNA for the CDR3 is TGCAGTGCTAGTGTTGGCCTCCGGGAGCCGCACTACGAGCAGTACTTC. This encodes CSASVGLREPHYEQYF.

In this sample, this clone turned up once. V and J are TRBV10-3 and TRBJ2-7; 9 bases are a match to TRBD1. The CDR3 is made up of 14 amino acids. J lost 4 bases, V lost 0 bases, and 1 base had no gene match. In germline, CDR1 is ENHRY, CDR2 SYGVKD. The CDR3 nucleotides are TGTGCCATCAGTGAGTCTGACAGGGGGTACGAGCAGTACTTC. It is translated as CAISESDRGYEQYF.